These 15 T cell receptor beta chains were sequenced from one sample in a study of identical twins. TCRdb re-called the 5' RACE reads with MiXCR, one entry per CDR3 protein. Of approximately 470,000 distinct CDR3 sequences in the sample, approximately 15% were seen once. This sample was also put to use in a study of yellow fever vaccine responses in identical twins.

The sample was CD4+ T cells sorted from blood. These receptors were obtained from a young woman in good health.

This clonotype has just a few counts. V usage is TRBV29-1 and J usage is TRBJ2-5; 11 positions agree with TRBD1. Germline trimming cut 8 bases from V and 2 bases from J; bases unmatched to any gene: 1. Looked up from germline, CDR1 is SQVTM and CDR2 is ANQGSEA. This CDR3 is built from 12 residues. The CDR3 DNA reads TGCAGCAGGGACAGGGGGCAAGAGACCCAGTACTTC. Amino acid sequence: CSRDRGQETQYF.

This clonotype was seen only a few times. This chain joins TRBV10-3 and TRBJ1-5; the match to TRBD1 covers 8 bases. After removal of 4 bases from V and 5 bases from J, the junction contained 7 bases not matched to a gene. The CDR3 extends over 15 amino acids. Germline V lookup: CDR1 ENHRY, CDR2 SYGVKD. The CDR3 nucleotides are TGTGCCATCAGTGTAGCTCAGGGGGCTGATCAGCCCCAGCATTTT. It codes for CAISVAQGADQPQHF.

This chain uses TRBV18 with TRBJ2-7, with D unresolved. The CDR3 consists of 13 residues. V was shortened by 6 bases and J by 1 base, with 10 bases between the two germline ends. The germline CDR1 and CDR2 sequences are KGHSH and LQKENI. CDR3 residues: CASSSGVSYEQYF. Here the CDR3 DNA reads TGTGCCAGCTCCTCGGGCGTGTCCTACGAGCAGTACTTC.

This clonotype was picked up many times. The genes are TRBV20-1 and TRBJ2-2, with D tentatively TRBD1 (6 bases). The V end was cut by 3 bases, the J end by 8 bases, with 13 bases between. This CDR3 spans 13 amino acids. The V gene's germline CDR1 is DFQATT and CDR2 SNEGSKA (reference sequence). CDR3: CSARPTGLGELFF. DNA of the CDR3: TGCAGTGCTAGGCCAACAGGGTTAGGGGAGCTGTTTTTT.

The CDR3: CASSLGGGGGDNEQFF. The CDR3 DNA sequence: TGTGCCAGCAGCTTAGGTGGCGGGGGAGGCGACAATGAGCAGTTCTTC. The genes are TRBV11-3 and TRBJ2-1, with 7 bases fitting TRBD2. The CDR3 covers 16 residues. V lost 1 base, J lost 5 bases, and 8 bases stayed unmatched. The germline V gene has CDR1 SGHNT and CDR2 YENEEA.

This rearrangement joins TRBV11-2 to TRBJ2-5; 15 bases align to TRBD2. Unmatched junction bases numbered 1, after V lost 0 bases and J lost 2 bases. CDR1 and CDR2 from the germline V gene are SGHAT and FQNNGV. This CDR3 comprises 17 residues. In DNA, the CDR3 is TGTGCCAGCAGCTTAGATGGACTAGCGGGGGGGCAAGAGACCCAGTACTTC. Its protein product is CASSLDGLAGGQETQYF.

There are a few counts of this clonotype. The rearrangement links TRBV7-2 to TRBJ2-1; a weak D match, TRBD2 (6 bases). The CDR3 extends over 15 amino acids. V lost 7 bases and J 6 bases, leaving 19 bases between the germline ends. Germline V gives CDR1 SGHTA, CDR2 FQGNSA. The CDR3 loop is CASIRDSSVGNEQFF. The CDR3 DNA sequence: TGTGCCAGCATCCGGGACTCCAGTGTGGGCAATGAGCAGTTCTTC.

This sequence joins TRBV11-1 and TRBJ2-1; 13 nucleotides agree with TRBD2. The germline V gene encodes CDR1 SGHAT and CDR2 FQDESV (reference sequence). The J segment lost 2 bases and the V segment lost 5 bases, leaving 9 bases of the junction unmatched. There are 18 residues in the CDR3. The CDR3 sequence: CASSGPRTSGGTYNEQFF. The CDR3 coding sequence is TGTGCCAGCAGCGGGCCGAGGACTAGCGGGGGTACCTACAATGAGCAGTTCTTC.

V usage is TRBV28 and J usage is TRBJ2-7; 12 bases line up with TRBD2. The CDR3 is 16 amino acids. Germline loops: CDR1 MDHEN, CDR2 SYDVKM. The V gene end was trimmed by 7 bases and the J gene end by 4 bases; junction bases not matched to a gene: 11. CDR3: CASTSLAGGPGYEQYF. DNA for the CDR3: TGTGCCAGCACTTCGCTAGCGGGAGGGCCGGGGTACGAGCAGTACTTC.

There are a few counts of this clonotype. This chain connects TRBV24-1 to TRBJ1-5; D is uncertain. V was pared by 6 bases and J by 4 bases, with 6 bases between. Germline values: CDR1 KGHDR, CDR2 SFDVKD. The CDR3 has 12 residues. The CDR3 reads CATSKGNQPQHF. DNA of the CDR3: TGTGCCACCAGTAAAGGGAATCAGCCCCAGCATTTT.

The rearrangement links TRBV24-1 to TRBJ2-1; perhaps TRBD2 as D (6 bases). CDR3 length: 17 residues. From germline, CDR1 is KGHDR and CDR2 SFDVKD. The V gene lost 6 bases and the J gene lost 10 bases, with 27 bases spanning the gap. The CDR3 DNA reads TGTGCCACCAGTCCATCCAATAAGGGACTTGGCTTCCGGGAGCAGTTCTTC. Translating it yields CATSPSNKGLGFREQFF.

The chain links TRBV5-1 to TRBJ2-1, with 13 nucleotides matching TRBD2. The CDR3 runs to 15 residues. CDR1 is SGHRS and CDR2 is YFSETQ in the germline V gene. V was pared by 3 bases and J by 10 bases, with 7 bases of the junction left unmatched. CDR3 residues: CASSSSGTSGAEQFF. As DNA, the CDR3 is TGCGCCAGCAGCTCCTCCGGGACTAGCGGGGCCGAGCAGTTCTTC.

This clonotype was detected a few times. This chain uses TRBV20-1 with TRBJ2-1; 7 bases agree with TRBD2. The germline V gene has CDR1 DFQATT and CDR2 SNEGSKA (reference sequence). The CDR3 covers 14 residues. Trimming at V came to 3 bases and at J to 7 bases, leaving 9 bases not matched to a gene. The CDR3 loop is CSASFTGGANEQFF. For the CDR3, the DNA is TGCAGTGCTAGTTTTACGGGAGGTGCAAATGAGCAGTTCTTC.

The chain recombines TRBV20-1 with TRBJ2-1; tentative D call: TRBD1 (6 bases). The V and J ends lost 2 bases and 4 bases respectively, with 15 bases between them. The germline V gene has CDR1 DFQATT and CDR2 SNEGSKA (reference sequence). This CDR3 contains 15 residues. In DNA form, the CDR3 reads TGCAGTGCTAGACGCCGGGACATTACATACAATGAGCAGTTCTTC. The encoded protein is CSARRRDITYNEQFF.

There are a few counts of this clonotype. The gene calls are TRBV4-3 and TRBJ2-7; D is undetermined. The V end lost 4 bases, the J end lost 0 bases, and 13 bases lay between the germline ends. CDR1 and CDR2 (germline): LGHNA, YSLEER. The CDR3 has 15 residues. CDR3: CASSPLRHLSYEQYF. The CDR3 DNA is TGCGCCAGCAGCCCACTCAGGCACCTCTCCTACGAGCAGTACTTC.